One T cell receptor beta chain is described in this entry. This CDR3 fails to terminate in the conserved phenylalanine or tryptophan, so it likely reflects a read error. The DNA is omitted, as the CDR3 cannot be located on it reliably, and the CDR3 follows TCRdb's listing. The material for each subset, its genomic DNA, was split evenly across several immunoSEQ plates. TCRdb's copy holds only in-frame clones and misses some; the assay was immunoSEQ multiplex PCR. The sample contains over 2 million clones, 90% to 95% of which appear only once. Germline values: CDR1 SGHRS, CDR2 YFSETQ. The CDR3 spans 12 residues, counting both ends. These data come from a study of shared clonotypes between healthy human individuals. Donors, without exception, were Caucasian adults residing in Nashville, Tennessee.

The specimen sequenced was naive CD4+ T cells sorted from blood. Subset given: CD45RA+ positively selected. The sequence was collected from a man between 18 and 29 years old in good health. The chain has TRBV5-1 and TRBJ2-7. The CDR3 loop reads CASSPMIGGIVL.